The 16 T cell receptor beta chains in this list originate from one sample, sequenced in a study of blood T cell repertoires in COVID-19. The assay was immunoSEQ multiplex PCR, and TCRdb's table has in-frame clones only and misses some. The table has about 370,000 clones, approximately 90% seen once. Specimen: PBMCs or T cells enriched from blood (not recorded which). The receptors stem from a man aged 18-30 years who had recovered from COVID-19.

The chain combines TRBV5-1 with TRBJ2-7, with 9 bases aligning to TRBD2. The CDR3 has 14 residues. The V segment lost 5 bases and the J segment 1 base; nucleotides outside the gene matches: 4. Germline values: CDR1 SGHRS, CDR2 YFSETQ. The CDR3 DNA sequence: TGCGCCAGCAGACGGACTAGCGATTCCTACGAGCAGTACTTC. The encoded protein is CASRRTSDSYEQYF. The full variable domain, in which reference TRBV5-1 and TRBJ2-7 provide the parts outside the CDR3, is KAGVTQTPRYLIKTRGQQVTLSCSPISGHRSVSWYQQTPGQGLQFLFEYFSETQRNKGNFPGRFSGRQFSNSRSEMNVSTLELGDSALYLCASRRTSDSYEQYFGPGTRLTVT.

This chain joins TRBV5-8 and TRBJ2-1, with 9 bases matching TRBD1. Germline V gene lookup returns CDR1 SGHTS and CDR2 YDEGEE. V was pared by 1 base and J by 2 bases, with 4 bases of the junction left unmatched. There are 16 residues in the CDR3. CDR3 in amino acids: CASSLWGQGAYNEQFF. The CDR3 DNA is TGTGCCAGCAGCTTGTGGGGACAGGGAGCCTACAATGAGCAGTTCTTC.

Relative to its sample, this clone is medium-sized. The chain links TRBV5-1 to TRBJ2-7; possible D gene TRBD1, 6 bases. Germline V gene lookup returns CDR1 SGHRS and CDR2 YFSETQ. CDR3 size: 13 residues. Trimming shortened V by 7 bases and J by 6 bases, and 17 bases separated the two germline ends. In nucleotides, the CDR3 is TGCGCCAGCCGTAGGGGCCAGGGGAGCGAGCAGTACTTC. Translating gives CASRRGQGSEQYF.

J is TRBJ1-1 and V is TRBV2; tentatively, D is TRBD1 (6 bases). Germline-derived CDR1 and CDR2 are SNHLY and FYNNEI. V was pared by 6 bases and J by 10 bases, with 18 bases between. The CDR3 spans 13 residues. The CDR3, as DNA: TGTGCCAGCAGCGACGATACAGGGAATCGAGCTTTCTTT. Its translation: CASSDDTGNRAFF.

V gene TRBV9 combines with J gene TRBJ2-3; D remains ambiguous. Trimming pared 2 bases from V and 1 base from J, leaving 11 bases between. CDR1 SGDLS and CDR2 YYNGEE come from the germline V gene. The CDR3 is 15 amino acids. The CDR3 loop reads CASSVLEKGTDTQYF. As DNA, the CDR3 is TGTGCCAGCAGCGTTCTGGAGAAAGGCACAGATACGCAGTATTTT.

This chain uses TRBV15 with TRBJ2-1; D gene unclear. Germline values: CDR1 LNHNV, CDR2 YYDKDF (reference sequence). This CDR3 contains 13 residues. Trimming cost V 3 bases and J 8 bases, with 11 bases left between them. DNA of the CDR3: TGTGCCACCAGCAGCGAAAGGAGCGATGAGCAGTTCTTC. It codes for CATSSERSDEQFF.

V is TRBV29-1 and J is TRBJ2-3; D uncertain. V shed 1 base and J shed 4 bases, with 3 bases lying between them. CDR3 size: 11 residues. The germline V gene has CDR1 SQVTM and CDR2 ANQGSEA. CDR3 loop: CSVEVSDTQYF. CDR3 bases: TGCAGCGTTGAAGTATCAGATACGCAGTATTTT.

The gene calls are TRBV7-9 and TRBJ2-7, with TRBD1 identical over 7 bases. CDR3 length equals 11 residues. Germline-derived CDR1 and CDR2 are SEHNR and FQNEAQ (reference sequence). With V trimmed by 5 bases and J by 9 bases, 4 bases remained unmatched. The CDR3 DNA follows: TGTGCCAGCAGCAAGCAGGGGGTGCAGTACTTC. It specifies CASSKQGVQYF.

The chain uses TRBV7-9 and TRBJ1-3; tentative D call: TRBD1 (6 bases). The CDR3 covers 16 residues. The germline CDR1 and CDR2 sequences are SEHNR and FQNEAQ (reference sequence). The V end was cut by 3 bases, the J end by 0 bases, with 12 bases between. CDR3 nucleotides: TGTGCCAGCAGCTTTTCGGACAGAGACTCTGGAAACACCATATATTTT. Translating it yields CASSFSDRDSGNTIYF. Full variable domain (missing parts from reference TRBV7-9 and TRBJ1-3): DTGVSQNPRHKITKRGQNVTFRCDPISEHNRLYWYRQTLGQGPEFLTYFQNEAQLEKSRLLSDRFSAERPKGSFSTLEIQRTEQGDSAMYLCASSFSDRDSGNTIYFGEGSWLTVV.

V usage is TRBV24-1 and J usage is TRBJ2-5; tentative D call: TRBD2 (6 bases). Trimming removed 3 bases from V and 3 bases from J, with 10 bases in between. This CDR3 has 14 residues. Per germline, CDR1 KGHDR and CDR2 SFDVKD. This CDR3 reads CATSDQGLEETQYF. Here the CDR3 DNA reads TGTGCCACCAGTGATCAGGGACTGGAAGAGACCCAGTACTTC.

The gene calls are TRBV7-2 and TRBJ2-2; no firm D call. V was pared by 11 bases and J by 0 bases, with 10 bases between. The CDR3 runs to 13 residues. Per germline, CDR1 SGHTA and CDR2 FQGNSA. The CDR3 sequence: CAAGGTNTGELFF. CDR3 in DNA: TGTGCCGCCGGTGGTACGAACACCGGGGAGCTGTTTTTT.

J is TRBJ1-4 and V is TRBV28, with 8 bases lining up with TRBD1. Trimming took 4 bases from V and 5 from J; bases not matched to a gene: 9. CDR3 length equals 16 residues. Germline V lookup: CDR1 MDHEN, CDR2 SYDVKM. CDR3 nucleotides: TGTGCCAGCAGTTCCAGGGGGCGGACGAGGAATGAAAAACTGTTTTTT. It yields the protein CASSSRGRTRNEKLFF.

The V gene is TRBV27, the J gene TRBJ2-1; 13 nucleotides agree with TRBD2. This CDR3 contains 15 residues. V lost 2 bases to trimming and J lost 8 bases; unmatched junction nucleotides: 3. The germline V gene encodes CDR1 MNHEY and CDR2 SMNVEV (reference sequence). CDR3 coding DNA: TGTGCCAGCAGTTTAGGGACTAGCGGGAACTATGAGCAGTTCTTC. This codes for CASSLGTSGNYEQFF.

J is TRBJ2-1 and V is TRBV29-1; 8 nucleotides agree with TRBD2. This CDR3 has 14 amino acids. Per the germline V gene, CDR1 is SQVTM and CDR2 is ANQGSEA. J gave up 0 bases and V 5 bases, and 3 bases lay outside the gene matches. CDR3 bases: TGCAGCGTTAGCAGCGGGAGCTCCTACAATGAGCAGTTCTTC. As protein: CSVSSGSSYNEQFF.

The rearrangement links TRBV5-1 to TRBJ2-1, with D perhaps TRBD2 (5 bases). Germline CDR1 reads SGHRS; CDR2 reads YFSETQ. The V end lost 0 bases, the J end lost 0 bases, and 10 bases lay between the germline ends. The CDR3 is 16 residues long. CDR3 sequence: CASSLAGSSSYNEQFF. For the CDR3, the DNA is TGCGCCAGCAGCTTGGCGGGGTCTAGCTCCTACAATGAGCAGTTCTTC. Full variable domain (remainder filled in from reference TRBV5-1 and TRBJ2-1): KAGVTQTPRYLIKTRGQQVTLSCSPISGHRSVSWYQQTPGQGLQFLFEYFSETQRNKGNFPGRFSGRQFSNSRSEMNVSTLELGDSALYLCASSLAGSSSYNEQFFGPGTRLTVL.

This clone was found a few times. The chain's CDR3 is CASRVLGGGPETQYF. CDR3 sequence (DNA): TGTGCCAGCAGGGTCCTAGGGGGGGGTCCGGAGACCCAGTACTTC. This rearrangement joins TRBV2 to TRBJ2-5, with D tentatively TRBD2 (7 bases). Looked up from germline, CDR1 is SNHLY and CDR2 is FYNNEI. Trimming removed 6 bases at V and 5 bases at J, with 19 bases between. There are 15 residues in the CDR3.